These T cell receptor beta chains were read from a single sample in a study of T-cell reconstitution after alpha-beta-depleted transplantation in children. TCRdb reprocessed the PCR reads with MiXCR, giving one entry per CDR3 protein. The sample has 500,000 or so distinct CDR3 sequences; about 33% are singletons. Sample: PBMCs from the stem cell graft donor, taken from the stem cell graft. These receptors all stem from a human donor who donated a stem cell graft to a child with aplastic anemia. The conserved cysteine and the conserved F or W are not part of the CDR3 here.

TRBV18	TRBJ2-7	ASSPTGGPTYEQY
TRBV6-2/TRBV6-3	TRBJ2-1	ASSYDGLRDEQF
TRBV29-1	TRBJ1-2	SADPGGSYGYT
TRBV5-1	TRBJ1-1	ASSLAPDRNTEAF
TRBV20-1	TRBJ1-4	SARGGYGTNEKLF
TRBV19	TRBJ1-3	ASSRQEVSGNTIY
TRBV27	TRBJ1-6	ASSLSRDRWSPLH
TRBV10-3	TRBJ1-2	AINLGQGGGGYT
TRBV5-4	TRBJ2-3	ASRRSDSTDTQY
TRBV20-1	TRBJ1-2	SSRDKLNLNGYT
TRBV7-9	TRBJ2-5	ASSPGLAESQETQY
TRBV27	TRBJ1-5	ASSSSLGLGVKNQPQH
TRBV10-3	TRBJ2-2	AISGGTSYTGELF
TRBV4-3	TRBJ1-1	ASSARGGAAANTEAF
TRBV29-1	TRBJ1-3	SVEGIGNTIY
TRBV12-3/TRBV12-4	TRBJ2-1	ASSFRSVGPNEQF
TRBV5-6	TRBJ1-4	ASRTVGAVNEKLF
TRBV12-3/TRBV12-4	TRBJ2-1	ASRDEGYYNEQF
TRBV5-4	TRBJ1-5	ASSLGGQNNQPQH
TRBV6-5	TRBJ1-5	ASSIPGHEDQPQH
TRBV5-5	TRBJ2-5	ASSPRTAQETQY
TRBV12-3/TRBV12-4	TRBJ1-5	ASSWSGSNQPQH
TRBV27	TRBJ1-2	ASSFAGQPNGYT
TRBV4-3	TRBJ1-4	ASSLSRQGGEKLF
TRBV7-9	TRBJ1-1	ASSLPVGHSATEAF
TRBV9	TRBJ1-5	ASSVDGNSNQPQH
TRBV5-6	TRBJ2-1	ASSRGPQGEQF
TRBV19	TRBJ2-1	ASSMTAATRYNEQF
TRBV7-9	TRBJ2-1	ASSFGTGTRNEQF
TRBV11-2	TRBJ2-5	ASSLSTGGQETQY
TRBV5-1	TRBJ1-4	ASSLSGRVEEKLF
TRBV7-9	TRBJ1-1	ASSRGQGNTEAF
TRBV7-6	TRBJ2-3	ASSLEEGVTDTQY
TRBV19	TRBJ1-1	ASSPGRDSRGGTEAF
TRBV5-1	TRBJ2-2	ASSLYGMAGQGTGELF
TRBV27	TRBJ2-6	ASRQGGGANVLT
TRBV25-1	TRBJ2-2	ASSGWIDSNTGELF
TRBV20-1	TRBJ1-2	SATDRGYGYT
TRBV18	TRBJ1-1	ASSPGAVGEAF
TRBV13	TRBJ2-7	ASKGLNYEQY
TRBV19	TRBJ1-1	ASSILLELGTEAF
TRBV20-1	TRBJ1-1	SARTGDTEAF
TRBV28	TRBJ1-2	ASSFVQPYGYT
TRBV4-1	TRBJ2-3	ASSQVAGEVDTQY
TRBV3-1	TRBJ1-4	ASSPLDRKGEKLF
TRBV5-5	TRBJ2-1	ASSGLRGAHNEQF
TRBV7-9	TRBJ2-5	ASSLWTGMGSKTQY
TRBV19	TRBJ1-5	ASSPTGTGPNQPQH
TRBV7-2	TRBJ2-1	ASSFRQGREEQF
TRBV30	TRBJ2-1	AFRGLAGGIYNEQF
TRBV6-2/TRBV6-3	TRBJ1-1	ASNLPRGAEAF
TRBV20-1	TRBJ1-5	SASPSSNQPQH